Judged by abundance, the clone carrying this T cell receptor beta chain is medium-sized. The antigen remains undetermined. This entry comes from a study of circulating CD8 cells and anti-PD-1 response in melanoma. For the study at large: Non-responders showed stable or progressive disease; responders showed complete or partial response. Study outcomes and limitations: Only baseline and M1 samples entered the published repertoire comparisons.

The QIAseq Immune Repertoire TCR panel built the libraries from roughly 15 ng of total RNA. One entry per CDR3 protein results from TCRdb running MiXCR on the reads. The sample carries 500 to 600 distinct CDR3 sequences, 5.5% to 6.5% recorded once. Four subsets defined by PD-1 and/or TIGIT were sorted from live CD3+CD8+TCRalphabeta+ cells. The CDR3 runs to 16 residues. Losses at the gene ends were 5 bases for V and 4 bases for J; bases not matched to a gene: 7. CDR1 is MDHEN, CDR2 SYDVKM, per germline. Sequences were derived from CD8+ T cells from PBMCs, sampled at baseline or after one month of anti-PD-1 therapy (not recorded which). This clonotype originated in a human donor with melanoma. The genes are TRBV28 and TRBJ2-1; 11 nucleotides match TRBD2. DNA of the CDR3: TGTGCCAGCAGTCCCCTAGCGGGAGGACGTTACAATGAGCAGTTCTTC. Its translation is CASSPLAGGRYNEQFF.